The entry below gives a single TCR beta chain sequence along with its context. Germline CDR1 is SGHNT and CDR2 is YYREEE (reference sequence). The CDR3 sequence is 14 residues long. Trimming stripped 3 bases from V and 1 base from J, with 11 bases between. Combining a sample-barcoded 5' primer with a J-beta primer mix, a second PCR ran for roughly 7 to 12 cycles. TCRdb independently ran MiXCR on the 5' RACE reads; one entry per CDR3 protein. Altogether fewer than 950,000 distinct CDR3 sequences are present, 53% being singletons, with the ten largest covering about 42%. This record belongs to a study of blood T cells in healthy people across ages.

The chain is built from TRBV5-4 and TRBJ2-7; D call uncertain. The sample comprised blood. The clonotype comes from a man at least 80 years old in good health. CDR3 amino acids: CASSSWAASYEQYF. The DNA for the CDR3 is TGTGCCAGCAGCTCGTGGGCGGCATCCTACGAGCAGTACTTC.